A selection of T cell receptor beta chains follows, all from one sample in a study of blood T cell repertoires in COVID-19. TCRdb's table, derived via immunoSEQ multiplex PCR, lists solely in-frame clones and lacks some. In the table there are more than 200,000 clones, 88% of which are singletons. The sequenced sample was peripheral blood. These receptors were taken from a man aged 40-50 years with acute or convalescent COVID-19. The CDR3 runs from the conserved cysteine through the conserved F or W. The D gene is left open where the match is weak. Some rows have no size entry. The others give once, few or many, or a class for an expanded clone.

J gene | D gene | clone size | V gene | CDR3 protein | CDR3 DNA
TRBJ2-7 | - | - | TRBV6-1 | CASSEVISYEQYF | TGTGCCAGCAGTGAAGTCATTTCCTACGAGCAGTACTTC
TRBJ1-6 | - | - | TRBV2 | CASRGFLGDSPLHF | TGTGCCAGCAGAGGCTTCCTAGGGGATTCACCCCTCCACTTT
TRBJ2-7 | - | - | TRBV28 | CASRGLVRGYEQYF | TGTGCCAGCAGGGGCCTAGTCAGGGGCTACGAGCAGTACTTC
TRBJ1-1 | - | - | TRBV6-2/TRBV6-3 | CASSQRDYEAFF | TGTGCCAGCAGTCAGAGGGACTATGAAGCTTTCTTT
TRBJ1-5 | - | - | TRBV19 | CASSPTGFGNQPQHF | TGTGCCAGTAGTCCGACGGGGTTTGGGAATCAGCCCCAGCATTTT
TRBJ2-7 | TRBD1 | - | TRBV19 | CASSSGQGLYEQYF | TGTGCCAGTTCGTCGGGACAGGGGCTCTACGAGCAGTACTTC
TRBJ2-3 | TRBD2 | - | TRBV5-1 | CASSLDSGRGTDTQYF | TGCGCCAGCAGCTTGGATAGCGGGAGGGGCACAGATACGCAGTATTTT
TRBJ1-1 | - | - | TRBV12-3/TRBV12-4 | CASSNQGFTEAFF | TGTGCCAGCAGCAATCAGGGGTTTACTGAAGCTTTCTTT
TRBJ1-6 | - | once | TRBV27 | CASSYIGGSPLHF | TGTGCCAGCAGTTACATTGGTGGTTCACCCCTCCACTTT
TRBJ2-7 | TRBD1 | - | TRBV19 | CASSIGAGQGTYEQYF | TGTGCCAGTAGTATAGGGGCGGGACAGGGTACCTACGAGCAGTACTTC
TRBJ2-7 | - | once | TRBV24-1 | CATFPGTYEQYF | TGTGCCACCTTCCCAGGAACCTACGAGCAGTACTTC
TRBJ1-1 | - | - | TRBV5-6 | CASSLVGPRNTEAFF | TGTGCCAGCAGCTTAGTGGGCCCCAGGAACACTGAAGCTTTCTTT
TRBJ1-6 | - | - | TRBV7-6 | CASSLTGPSYNSPLHF | TGTGCCAGCAGCTTGACAGGTCCCTCCTATAATTCACCCCTCCACTTT
TRBJ1-2 | - | - | TRBV30 | CAFRGEIHGYTF | TGTGCCTTCCGGGGGGAAATCCATGGCTACACCTTC
TRBJ1-1 | - | - | TRBV5-1 | CASSMTEQNTEAFF | TGCGCCAGCAGCATGACAGAACAGAACACTGAAGCTTTCTTT
TRBJ1-2 | - | few | TRBV7-9 | CASSFSVMRGYTF | TGTGCCAGCAGCTTCTCGGTGATGCGTGGCTACACCTTC
TRBJ2-3 | - | - | TRBV19 | CASMGLGDWYTDTQYF | TGTGCCAGTATGGGGTTAGGGGACTGGTACACAGATACGCAGTATTTT
TRBJ2-1 | - | - | TRBV24-1 | CATSDYGSTYNEQFF | TGTGCCACCAGTGATTACGGGAGCACCTACAATGAGCAGTTCTTC
TRBJ2-7 | TRBD1 | - | TRBV19 | CASSIGTGGDEQYF | TGTGCCAGTAGTATCGGGACAGGGGGCGACGAGCAGTACTTC
TRBJ2-7 | TRBD1 | - | TRBV27 | CASSSRTGPGEQYF | TGTGCCAGCAGTTCCCGGACAGGGCCCGGCGAGCAGTACTTC
TRBJ2-2 | - | once | TRBV5-5 | CASSLTRQITGELFF | TGTGCCAGCAGCTTAACACGACAGATTACCGGGGAGCTGTTTTTT
TRBJ2-3 | - | - | TRBV5-4 | CASSHFSISTDTQYF | TGTGCCAGCAGCCACTTTAGCATCAGCACAGATACGCAGTATTTT
TRBJ2-5 | - | - | TRBV19 | CASSTYQETQYF | TGTGCCAGTAGTACCTACCAAGAGACCCAGTACTTC
TRBJ2-7 | TRBD1 | - | TRBV5-1 | CASSEGQSLSDSEQYF | TGCGCCAGCAGCGAGGGACAGTCTCTGTCGGACTCCGAGCAGTACTTC
TRBJ1-3 | - | - | TRBV5-6 | CASSLDLSSGNTIYF | TGTGCCAGCAGCTTGGACTTGAGCTCTGGAAACACCATATATTTT
TRBJ1-5 | - | - | TRBV7-8 | CASSLGGAGRDQPQHF | TGTGCCAGCAGCTTAGGCGGCGCAGGGAGGGATCAGCCCCAGCATTTT
TRBJ2-5 | - | - | TRBV30 | CAWSDFQALYF | TGTGCCTGGAGTGATTTTCAGGCCTTGTACTTC
TRBJ2-2 | - | - | TRBV5-6 | CASSLGEVNTGELFF | TGTGCCAGCAGCTTGGGTGAGGTAAACACCGGGGAGCTGTTTTTT
TRBJ1-1 | - | - | TRBV6-5 | CASSFPNSGAEAFF | TGTGCCAGCAGTTTCCCCAACTCAGGCGCTGAAGCTTTCTTT
TRBJ2-6 | TRBD2 | - | TRBV20-1 | CSASPGLAPSLSGANVLTF | TGCAGTGCTAGTCCCGGACTAGCCCCGTCCCTCTCTGGGGCCAACGTCCTGACTTTC
TRBJ1-3 | TRBD1 | - | TRBV4-1 | CASSQAGQGASSGNTIYF | TGCGCCAGCAGCCAAGCCGGACAGGGGGCCTCTTCTGGAAACACCATATATTTT
TRBJ2-7 | TRBD1 | - | TRBV5-4 | CASNNPGTGDHEQYF | TGTGCCAGCAACAATCCCGGGACAGGGGACCACGAGCAGTACTTC
TRBJ2-3 | - | - | TRBV7-9 | CASSWETGTQTLQYF | TGTGCCAGCAGCTGGGAGACAGGAACTCAAACCCTCCAGTATTTT
TRBJ1-2 | TRBD1 | - | TRBV9 | CASTQTGGAGGYTF | TGTGCCAGCACCCAGACAGGGGGCGCGGGGGGCTACACCTTC
TRBJ2-5 | TRBD1 | - | TRBV12-3/TRBV12-4 | CASSPTGRETQYF | TGTGCCAGCAGCCCGACAGGGCGAGAGACCCAGTACTTC
TRBJ2-7 | TRBD2 | - | TRBV2 | CATGGLAGYEQYF | TGTGCCACTGGGGGACTAGCGGGATATGAGCAGTACTTC
TRBJ1-5 | - | - | TRBV6-2/TRBV6-3 | CASSGAGAVNQPQHF | TGTGCCAGCAGCGGGGCAGGGGCGGTCAATCAGCCCCAGCATTTT
TRBJ1-2 | TRBD1 | - | TRBV7-2 | CASSLDPGQGEGGYTF | TGTGCCAGCAGCTTGGACCCGGGACAGGGGGAGGGTGGCTACACCTTC
TRBJ2-2 | - | - | TRBV5-1 | CASRPGQYTGELFF | TGCGCCAGCAGACCCGGACAGTACACCGGGGAGCTGTTTTTT
TRBJ2-4 | - | once | TRBV28 | CASSLAGWNIQYF | TGTGCCAGCAGTTTGGCGGGGTGGAACATTCAGTACTTC
TRBJ2-1 | - | - | TRBV19 | CASSREPYNEQFF | TGTGCCAGTAGTAGGGAGCCCTACAATGAGCAGTTCTTC
TRBJ1-5 | - | - | TRBV28 | CASSSGNRSNQPQHF | TGTGCCAGCAGTTCAGGGAATAGGAGCAATCAGCCCCAGCATTTT
TRBJ2-7 | TRBD2 | - | TRBV4-3 | CASSQDAGGYEQYF | TGCGCCAGCAGCCAAGATGCGGGGGGGTACGAGCAGTACTTC
TRBJ1-2 | - | - | TRBV1 | CTSPGEGYTF | TGCACCAGCCCAGGGGAGGGCTACACCTTC
TRBJ1-1 | - | - | TRBV19 | CASSIYGATEAFF | TGTGCCAGTAGTATCTACGGTGCAACTGAAGCTTTCTTT
TRBJ1-2 | TRBD1 | - | TRBV4-1 | CASSRSGTGVTYGYTF | TGCGCCAGCAGCCGATCCGGGACAGGGGTAACCTATGGCTACACCTTC
TRBJ2-7 | TRBD1 | - | TRBV29-1 | CSVEGDRGLRQYF | TGCAGCGTTGAAGGGGACAGGGGGCTTCGGCAGTACTTC
TRBJ2-3 | - | - | TRBV10-3 | CAISDGRLTDTQYF | TGTGCCATCAGTGATGGCAGACTCACAGATACGCAGTATTTT
TRBJ2-2 | TRBD1 | - | TRBV5-4 | CASRRDRGGTGELFF | TGTGCCAGCAGACGCGACAGGGGTGGCACCGGGGAGCTGTTTTTT
TRBJ2-3 | - | - | TRBV7-3 | CASSGGGGDTQYF | TGTGCCAGCAGCGGGGGCGGAGGAGATACGCAGTATTTT
TRBJ2-3 | TRBD2 | - | TRBV7-2 | CASSLVPLAGGGDTQYF | TGTGCCAGCAGCTTAGTCCCCTTAGCGGGAGGGGGAGATACGCAGTATTTT
TRBJ1-1 | - | - | TRBV29-1 | CSVVGAIAEAFF | TGCAGCGTAGTGGGCGCGATAGCTGAAGCTTTCTTT
TRBJ2-3 | TRBD2 | - | TRBV29-1 | CSAPGLVSPDTQYF | TGCAGCGCCCCGGGACTAGTTTCGCCAGATACGCAGTATTTT
TRBJ1-2 | - | - | TRBV6-5 | CASSYNGGRYGYTF | TGTGCCAGCAGTTACAACGGCGGGAGGTATGGCTACACCTTC
TRBJ1-1 | TRBD1 | - | TRBV5-4 | CASIDRDRAEAFF | TGTGCCAGCATCGACAGGGATAGGGCTGAAGCTTTCTTT
TRBJ2-5 | - | - | TRBV18 | CASSPRTSQETQYF | TGTGCCAGCTCACCTCGGACAAGCCAAGAGACCCAGTACTTC
TRBJ2-3 | TRBD2 | - | TRBV7-9 | CASTFTGGNTDTQYF | TGTGCCAGCACCTTCACGGGGGGGAACACAGATACGCAGTATTTT
TRBJ2-1 | TRBD2 | - | TRBV19 | CASGRVAGVEQFF | TGTGCCAGTGGAAGGGTTGCGGGAGTTGAGCAGTTCTTC
TRBJ2-6 | - | - | TRBV4-3 | CASSQDNGAGANVLTF | TGCGCCAGCAGCCAAGATAACGGGGCTGGGGCCAACGTCCTGACTTTC